A single sample gave rise to the 27 T cell receptor beta chains below, sequenced in a study of siplizumab effects on memory and regulatory T cells. Some clones are missing from TCRdb's copy, which holds only in-frame ones; the method was immunoSEQ multiplex PCR. The sample lists some 97,000 clones, 94% occurring once. The sequencing input was non-Treg CD4+ T cells sorted from blood. The receptors stem from a human donor in good health.

The V call is TRBV19, the J call TRBJ2-1, with D perhaps matching TRBD1 or TRBD2 (5 bases each). The CDR3 runs 13 residues. In germline, CDR1 is LNHDA, CDR2 SQIVND (reference sequence). V lost 7 bases, J lost 5 bases, and 12 bases lay in between. The CDR3: CASNPGRNNEQFF. CDR3 sequence (DNA): TGTGCCAGTAATCCGGGACGGAACAATGAGCAGTTCTTC.

The J gene is TRBJ2-2, the V gene TRBV2; no clear D. Trimming left V 6 bases short and J 1 base short, with 9 bases between. Looked up from germline, CDR1 is SNHLY and CDR2 is FYNNEI. The CDR3 has 14 amino acids. CDR3 amino acids: CASSALGNTGELFF. CDR3 sequence (DNA): TGTGCCAGCAGCGCACTCGGGAACACCGGGGAGCTGTTTTTT.

This chain joins TRBV2 and TRBJ2-1; D is uncertain. Per the germline V gene, CDR1 is SNHLY and CDR2 is FYNNEI. The length of the CDR3 is 11 residues. Trimming took 4 bases from V and 5 from J, leaving 3 bases between them. This CDR3 is CASSANNEQFF. Here the CDR3 DNA reads TGTGCCAGCAGTGCGAACAATGAGCAGTTCTTC. The complete variable domain, with remaining parts taken from reference TRBV2 and TRBJ2-1, reads EPEVTQTPSHQVTQMGQEVILRCVPISNHLYFYWYRQILGQKVEFLVSFYNNEISEKSEIFDDQFSVERPDGSNFTLKIRSTKLEDSAMYFCASSANNEQFFGPGTRLTVL.

Comment on this clone: The identical CDR3 is also encoded by other nucleotide sequences in the sample. The chain combines TRBV18 with TRBJ1-5; tentatively, D is TRBD1 (5 bases). The CDR3 consists of 15 residues. Trimming took 3 bases from V and 1 from J, leaving 10 bases between them. Germline CDR1 is KGHSH and CDR2 is LQKENI. CDR3 in DNA: TGTGCCAGCTCACCTTCCAGGGTGAGCAATCAGCCCCAGCATTTT. Residues: CASSPSRVSNQPQHF.

This rearrangement joins TRBV19 to TRBJ2-1; perhaps TRBD1 as D (5 bases). V gave up 3 bases and J gave up 8 bases, with 14 bases separating them. The CDR3 is 14 residues long. Looked up from germline, CDR1 is LNHDA and CDR2 is SQIVND (reference sequence). CDR3 region: CASSIGRVRDEQFF. As DNA, the CDR3 is TGTGCCAGTAGTATCGGCAGGGTTAGGGATGAGCAGTTCTTC.

This clone was seen once. The chain is built from TRBV2 and TRBJ2-5; 7 bases are shared with TRBD1. Matching the DNA end better, TRBJ2-7 makes the J call doubtful. The CDR3 is 13 amino acids. Germline-derived CDR1 and CDR2 are SNHLY and FYNNEI. The CDR3 loop is CASSRQGDYEQYF. For the CDR3, the DNA is TGTGCCAGCAGCCGACAGGGTGACTACGAGCAGTACTTC.

The chain recombines TRBV14 with TRBJ2-5, with 7 bases that match TRBD2. This CDR3 region has 18 residues. The junction had 20 bases not matched to a gene; V was cut back by 4 bases and J by 6 bases. Germline lookup yields CDR1 SGHDN and CDR2 FVKESK. The CDR3 is CASSPRASGSHSGQTQYF. For the CDR3, the DNA is TGTGCCAGCAGCCCCCGGGCTAGCGGATCCCACAGCGGCCAGACCCAGTACTTC.

The chain uses TRBV6-5 and TRBJ2-7, with D possibly being TRBD2 (6 bases). Germline CDR1 and CDR2: MNHEY and SVGAGI. This CDR3 region has 14 residues. V was trimmed by 7 bases and J by 8 bases, leaving 21 bases between them. The DNA for the CDR3 is TGTGCCAGCATCCCCGGGGGAAGGGAAAGGAAGCAGTACTTC. It yields the protein CASIPGGRERKQYF.

The CDR3 region has the DNA TGTGCCAGCACGCGTAATGCGAACACCGGGGAGCTGTTTTTT. It encodes CASTRNANTGELFF. The V gene is TRBV6-1, the J gene TRBJ2-2; D gene unclear. Between the trimmed V and J ends, which lost 7 bases and 0 bases, there was a span of 9 bases. The CDR3 has 14 amino acids. Germline CDR1 reads MNHNS; CDR2 reads SASEGT.

The gene calls are TRBV2 and TRBJ2-5; D may be TRBD2 (5 bases). CDR1 is SNHLY, CDR2 FYNNEI, per germline. V lost 7 bases and J lost 11, with 17 bases in between. The CDR3 spans 12 residues. CDR3 nucleotide sequence: TGTGCCAGCACCGGACTTCAGCCGGAGCAGTACTTC. Translating it yields CASTGLQPEQYF.

The chain links TRBV6-5 to TRBJ2-1; D might be TRBD1 (8 bases). The length of the CDR3 is 14 residues. Germline V gives CDR1 MNHEY, CDR2 SVGAGI. Between the trimmed V and J ends, which lost 6 bases and 10 bases, there was a span of 19 bases. The CDR3 here is CASRRSQGGPEQFF. For the CDR3, the DNA is TGTGCCAGCAGGAGGTCACAGGGGGGGCCCGAGCAGTTCTTC.

This clone is a singleton in its sample. The V gene is TRBV7-3, the J gene TRBJ1-3; 10 nucleotides line up with TRBD1. The ends lost 3 bases at V and 4 bases at J; junction bases unmatched: 3. The length of the CDR3 is 15 residues. Germline V gene sequence: CDR1 SGHTA, CDR2 FQGTGA. The CDR3 DNA sequence: TGTGCCAGCAGCTTGCGACAGGGGGCAGGAAACACCATATATTTT. Its translation: CASSLRQGAGNTIYF.

This chain links TRBV7-4 with TRBJ2-7; D perhaps matches TRBD1 (6 bases). V lost 4 bases and J lost 3, with 22 bases in between. The germline gives CDR1 SGHVT, CDR2 SQSDAQ. The length of the CDR3 is 17 residues. The CDR3 loop reads CASSSRCRGWPHYEQYF. CDR3 coding DNA: TGTGCCAGCAGCTCGCGGTGCAGGGGATGGCCTCACTACGAGCAGTACTTC.

The chain combines TRBV11-2 with TRBJ2-6, with D possibly being TRBD1 (6 bases). CDR1 and CDR2 from the germline V gene are SGHAT and FQNNGV. The CDR3 is made up of 18 amino acids. Trimming pared 5 bases from V and 2 bases from J, leaving 19 bases between. CDR3 amino acids: CASSKQGGFLAGANVLTF. The CDR3 DNA is TGTGCCAGCAGCAAGCAAGGGGGATTCCTCGCTGGGGCCAACGTCCTGACTTTC.

J is TRBJ1-5 and V is TRBV10-3; D unclear. Trimming removed 6 bases at V and 10 bases at J, with 19 bases between. The CDR3 loop spans 14 amino acids. Germline lookup yields CDR1 ENHRY and CDR2 SYGVKD. This CDR3 reads CAIRGYGPEDPQHF. Here the CDR3 DNA reads TGTGCCATCAGGGGGTATGGGCCGGAGGATCCCCAGCATTTT.

J is TRBJ2-5 and V is TRBV6-1; TRBD2 matches 7 bases. This CDR3 contains 16 residues. V trimming: 1 base; J trimming: 2 bases; junction bases outside the gene matches: 7. The germline V gene encodes CDR1 MNHNS and CDR2 SASEGT. The CDR3: CASSEVRLAHQETQYF. CDR3 bases: TGTGCCAGCAGTGAAGTCAGACTAGCACATCAAGAGACCCAGTACTTC.

This chain links TRBV19 with TRBJ2-5; TRBD1 is a possible D gene (7 bases). Germline CDR1 is LNHDA and CDR2 is SQIVND (reference sequence). The CDR3 runs to 14 residues. The V gene lost 7 bases and the J gene lost 7 bases, with 19 bases spanning the gap. The CDR3 DNA follows: TGTGCCAGTACCGATAGCGGAAACAGGGGGACCCAGTACTTC. It yields the protein CASTDSGNRGTQYF.

The CDR3: CASSSSAGPTGELFF. In DNA form, the CDR3 reads TGTGCCAGCAGCTCCTCAGCGGGGCCGACCGGGGAGCTGTTTTTT. This chain uses TRBV7-3 with TRBJ2-2; 7 bases line up with TRBD2. V shed 4 bases, J shed 5 bases, and the junction held 7 bases outside the gene matches. The CDR3 has 15 residues. Per the germline V gene, CDR1 is SGHTA and CDR2 is FQGTGA.

This chain connects TRBV18 to TRBJ2-3; no reliable D call. The CDR3 loop spans 15 amino acids. Trimming removed 1 base at V and 0 bases at J, with 8 bases between. Germline loops: CDR1 KGHSH, CDR2 LQKENI. The DNA of the CDR3 is TGTGCCAGCTCACCACGGGGTACTAGCACAGATACGCAGTATTTT. This encodes CASSPRGTSTDTQYF.

This chain connects TRBV6-1 to TRBJ2-3, with D tentatively TRBD1 (5 bases). The V gene's germline CDR1 is MNHNS and CDR2 SASEGT. The CDR3 is made up of 12 amino acids. The V and J ends lost 0 bases and 9 bases respectively, with 7 bases between them. CDR3 bases: TGTGCCAGCAGTGAAGCTTACAGGACGCAGTATTTT. Translating gives CASSEAYRTQYF.

The rearrangement links TRBV5-1 to TRBJ1-3; no definite D call. Germline V lookup: CDR1 SGHRS, CDR2 YFSETQ. V gave up 0 bases and J gave up 0 bases, with 10 bases separating them. The CDR3 is 16 residues long. The CDR3 reads CASSLGSAASGNTIYF. The CDR3 DNA is TGCGCCAGCAGCTTGGGGTCGGCAGCCTCTGGAAACACCATATATTTT.

V gene TRBV14 combines with J gene TRBJ1-1; 9 bases are shared with TRBD1. Unmatched junction bases numbered 9, after V lost 9 bases and J lost 7 bases. This CDR3 has 13 amino acids. Germline loops: CDR1 SGHDN, CDR2 FVKESK. CDR3 DNA sequence: TGTGCCAGACAGGGGGCGTCCCGGGGTGAAGCTTTCTTT. This encodes CARQGASRGEAFF.

The rearrangement joins TRBV18 to TRBJ2-3; no clear D gene. Per the germline V gene, CDR1 is KGHSH and CDR2 is LQKENI. The CDR3 has 13 amino acids. V lost 2 bases and J lost 4, with 7 bases in between. The DNA for the CDR3 is TGTGCCAGCTCACCAGAAACAGCAGATACGCAGTATTTT. It translates to CASSPETADTQYF. Full variable domain (rest looked up from reference TRBV18 and TRBJ2-3): NAGVMQNPRHLVRRRGQEARLRCSPMKGHSHVYWYRQLPEEGLKFMVYLQKENIIDESGMPKERFSAEFPKEGPSILRIQQVVRGDSAAYFCASSPETADTQYFGPGTRLTVL.

This CDR3 is CASSLYGSKSSYEQYF. As DNA, the CDR3 is TGTGCCAGCAGTTTATATGGCAGCAAGAGCTCCTACGAGCAGTACTTC. The V and J genes are TRBV28 and TRBJ2-7; D gene unclear. CDR3 length equals 16 residues. V gave up 1 base and J gave up 0 bases, with 13 bases separating them. CDR1 is MDHEN and CDR2 is SYDVKM in the germline V gene.

This rearrangement joins TRBV27 to TRBJ2-5; D possibly corresponds to TRBD1 (6 bases). Between the trimmed V and J ends, which lost 6 bases and 1 base, there was a span of 18 bases. The CDR3 is 16 residues long. CDR1 is MNHEY and CDR2 is SMNVEV in the germline V gene (reference sequence). CDR3 in amino acids: CASRLDLGHTQETQYF. The CDR3 nucleotides are TGTGCCAGCAGACTTGACCTGGGACATACCCAAGAGACCCAGTACTTC.

The chain couples TRBV10-3 to TRBJ2-2; 10 bases match TRBD2. V lost 1 base, J lost 7 bases, and 12 bases stayed unmatched. The CDR3 runs 18 residues. Per the germline V gene, CDR1 is ENHRY and CDR2 is SYGVKD. The CDR3 DNA is TGTGCCATCAGTGAGTTGGGGAGCGGGAGGGCCGAGAACGGGGAGCTGTTTTTT. As protein: CAISELGSGRAENGELFF.

V gene TRBV29-1 combines with J gene TRBJ2-7, with 8 bases fitting TRBD1. CDR1 SQVTM and CDR2 ANQGSEA come from the germline V gene. V gave up 7 bases and J gave up 3 bases; unmatched junction bases: 2. The CDR3 is 11 residues long. CDR3 bases: TGCAGCGGAGGACAGGGCTACGAGCAGTACTTC. Translated: CSGGQGYEQYF.